These 30 T cell receptor beta chains were all obtained from the same sample, sequenced in a study of T cell repertoires in cytomegalovirus infection. TCRdb itself ran the reads through MiXCR, one entry per CDR3 protein. The data hold approximately 150,000 distinct CDR3 sequences, with roughly 6% observed a single time. What was sequenced was PBMCs. The source is a human donor in good health (CMV status not recorded). Some clones in this sample may be carry-over from other donors' samples.

The chain recombines TRBV29-1 with TRBJ2-3, with 8 bases fitting TRBD1. In germline, CDR1 is SQVTM, CDR2 ANQGSEA. J lost 2 bases, V lost 8 bases, and 6 bases had no gene match. This CDR3 region has 13 residues. The CDR3 loop is CSSTTGATDTQYF. Written as DNA, the CDR3 is TGCAGCTCCACGACAGGGGCCACAGATACGCAGTATTTT.

This clonotype appeared many times. The V and J genes are TRBV7-2 and TRBJ2-5, with 7 positions matching TRBD2. With V trimmed by 5 bases and J by 1 base, 7 bases remained unmatched. CDR1 is SGHTA, CDR2 FQGNSA, per germline. This CDR3 contains 15 residues. CDR3 protein: CASSAVGTTQETQYF. CDR3 nucleotides: TGTGCCAGCAGCGCCGTCGGGACTACCCAAGAGACCCAGTACTTC.

This chain connects TRBV24-1 to TRBJ2-1; TRBD1 might be the D (5 bases). Looked up from germline, CDR1 is KGHDR and CDR2 is SFDVKD. V shed 2 bases and J shed 10 bases, with 17 bases lying between them. CDR3 length equals 15 residues. This CDR3 is CATSDWKGPHREQFF. The CDR3 DNA reads TGTGCCACCAGTGATTGGAAGGGGCCACACCGGGAGCAGTTCTTC.

This clonotype appeared many times. This rearrangement joins TRBV7-3 to TRBJ1-1, with D unresolved. The germline V and J ends were trimmed by 4 bases and 7 bases, with 13 bases remaining between them. The CDR3 runs 13 residues. The germline gives CDR1 SGHTA, CDR2 FQGTGA. The CDR3 protein is CASSSEGPFEAFF. In DNA, the CDR3 is TGTGCCAGCAGCTCAGAAGGACCCTTTGAAGCTTTCTTT.

This clonotype was seen more than once but under ten times. The chain carries TRBV6-4 and TRBJ1-5; D is perhaps TRBD1 (6 bases). CDR3 length: 16 amino acids. Germline values: CDR1 MRHNA, CDR2 SNTAGT. V lost 8 bases and J lost 4, with 21 bases in between. This CDR3 reads CASRWGGGILNQPQHF. In nucleotides, the CDR3 is TGTGCCAGCCGATGGGGGGGCGGGATCTTAAATCAGCCCCAGCATTTT.

Ten or more counts support this clonotype. V usage is TRBV5-6 and J usage is TRBJ1-1; 7 nucleotides line up with TRBD1. CDR3 length equals 15 residues. Germline V gene data show CDR1 as SGHDT and CDR2 as YYEEEE. The J segment lost 4 bases and the V segment lost 4 bases, leaving 10 bases of the junction unmatched. The CDR3 loop is CASSPGGGLSTEAFF. As DNA, the CDR3 is TGTGCCAGCAGCCCAGGGGGGGGCCTGAGCACTGAAGCTTTCTTT.

The chain links TRBV15 to TRBJ1-5; D is ambiguous. Trimming removed 5 bases at V and 4 bases at J, with 15 bases between. The CDR3 is 15 amino acids. CDR1 is LNHNV and CDR2 is YYDKDF in the germline V gene (reference sequence). CDR3 nucleotide sequence: TGTGCCACCAGCCCCTCCGGGAATGCTAATCAGCCCCAGCATTTT. This codes for CATSPSGNANQPQHF.

The gene calls are TRBV4-1 and TRBJ2-2, with D perhaps TRBD2 (5 bases). V dropped 0 bases and J dropped 4 bases, with 9 bases sitting between them. This CDR3 has 15 residues. The germline CDR1 and CDR2 sequences are MGHRA and YSYEKL. CDR3 protein: CASSQDLGVTGELFF. The CDR3 DNA follows: TGCGCCAGCAGCCAAGATCTCGGGGTCACCGGGGAGCTGTTTTTT.

The table lists this clonotype with many counts. J is TRBJ2-2 and V is TRBV7-6; D assignment may be TRBD1 or TRBD2 (5 bases each). This CDR3 spans 15 amino acids. V lost 1 base and J lost 2, with 8 bases in between. The germline gives CDR1 SGHVS, CDR2 FNYEAQ. CDR3 sequence: CASSLGDHNTGELFF. CDR3 nucleotide sequence: TGTGCCAGCAGCTTAGGGGACCATAACACCGGGGAGCTGTTTTTT.

This clonotype was counted between two and nine times. CDR3 amino acids: CSAIGTLGNIQYF. The CDR3 DNA reads as TGCAGTGCTATCGGGACCCTCGGGAACATTCAGTACTTC. This rearrangement joins TRBV20-1 to TRBJ2-4; D might be TRBD1 or TRBD2, each matching 5 bases. Per the germline V gene, CDR1 is DFQATT and CDR2 is SNEGSKA (reference sequence). The CDR3 covers 13 residues. The ends were cut back, 4 bases at V and 7 bases at J, with 14 bases in the middle.

The table lists this clonotype with many counts. The V gene is TRBV7-2, the J gene TRBJ2-1; D call uncertain. The CDR3 has 17 amino acids. Germline-derived CDR1 and CDR2 are SGHTA and FQGNSA. The V and J ends lost 1 base and 4 bases respectively, with 17 bases between them. This chain's CDR3 is CASSLDRFEAAYNEQFF. CDR3 DNA sequence: TGTGCCAGCAGCTTAGATCGTTTTGAGGCGGCGTACAATGAGCAGTTCTTC.

This clonotype was picked up many times. The J gene is TRBJ2-7, the V gene TRBV20-1; 8 nucleotides align to TRBD2. Germline V lookup: CDR1 DFQATT, CDR2 SNEGSKA (reference sequence). Unmatched junction bases numbered 6, after V lost 3 bases and J lost 2 bases. This CDR3 region has 14 residues. The CDR3 loop reads CSARVGLGPYEQYF. DNA for the CDR3: TGCAGTGCTAGGGTGGGACTAGGCCCCTACGAGCAGTACTTC.

This clonotype was seen repeatedly, ten times or more. V gene TRBV18 combines with J gene TRBJ1-2; 11 bases line up with TRBD1. Germline assignment: CDR1 KGHSH and CDR2 LQKENI. Trimming at V came to 2 bases and at J to 8 bases, leaving 7 bases not matched to a gene. CDR3 size: 15 residues. CDR3 bases: TGTGCCAGCTCACCAACCGGGACAGGGGGACGAGGCTACACCTTC. Its translation: CASSPTGTGGRGYTF.

V gene TRBV6-6 combines with J gene TRBJ1-3; no definite D call. The CDR3 covers 15 residues. Germline CDR1 and CDR2: MNHNY and SVGAGI (reference sequence). Trimming shortened V by 0 bases and J by 0 bases, and 6 bases separated the two germline ends. The chain's CDR3 is CASSYSLSSGNTIYF. In DNA, the CDR3 is TGTGCCAGCAGTTACTCCTTAAGCTCTGGAAACACCATATATTTT.

The CDR3 DNA reads as TGTGCCAGCAGCTTGTCCCGGTACGAGCAGTACTTC. Protein: CASSLSRYEQYF. V and J are TRBV5-8 and TRBJ2-7; no clear D gene. Per germline, CDR1 SGHTS and CDR2 YDEGEE. V dropped 1 base and J dropped 4 bases, with 6 bases sitting between them. The CDR3 extends over 12 amino acids.

This clonotype was counted many times. V is TRBV11-2 and J is TRBJ2-3; either TRBD1 or TRBD2 may supply D (5 bases each). Trimming removed 5 bases from V and 6 bases from J, with 12 bases in between. The CDR3 runs 13 residues. Germline-derived CDR1 and CDR2 are SGHAT and FQNNGV. CDR3 residues: CASSTGAMDTQYF. As DNA, the CDR3 is TGTGCCAGCAGCACCGGGGCTATGGATACGCAGTATTTT.

This clonotype was seen repeatedly, ten times or more. This chain joins TRBV28 and TRBJ1-2, with TRBD1 matching 7 bases. The CDR3 extends over 16 amino acids. Germline CDR1 MDHEN, CDR2 SYDVKM. Unmatched junction bases numbered 11, after V lost 2 bases and J lost 5 bases. DNA of the CDR3: TGTGCCAGCAGTTTAGGCGGACAGGCCTCTCAGTATGGCTACACCTTC. Translated: CASSLGGQASQYGYTF.

This clonotype was detected only a few times. The V call is TRBV7-9, the J call TRBJ2-3; TRBD2 matches 7 bases. Unmatched junction bases numbered 5, after V lost 5 bases and J lost 0 bases. CDR1 is SEHNR, CDR2 FQNEAQ, per germline (reference sequence). The CDR3 is 15 residues long. CDR3 region: CASSPGGESTDTQYF. In nucleotides, the CDR3 is TGTGCCAGCAGCCCGGGGGGAGAAAGCACAGATACGCAGTATTTT.

This chain links TRBV24-1 with TRBJ2-7; 9 nucleotides line up with TRBD1. Germline CDR1 and CDR2: KGHDR and SFDVKD. The V gene end was trimmed by 5 bases and the J gene end by 6 bases; junction bases not matched to a gene: 7. This CDR3 comprises 14 residues. Written as DNA, the CDR3 is TGTGCCACCAGTGGAACAGGGGGCCAGACCGAGCAGTACTTC. The encoded protein is CATSGTGGQTEQYF.

This clonotype was detected ten times or more. J is TRBJ2-3 and V is TRBV7-3; maybe TRBD1 (5 bases). The germline V gene encodes CDR1 SGHTA and CDR2 FQGTGA. This CDR3 spans 14 amino acids. With 3 bases removed from V and 6 bases from J, the gap between germline ends came to 13 bases. The CDR3 spells CASSFFDSLDTQYF. Here the CDR3 DNA reads TGTGCCAGCAGCTTCTTCGACAGCCTCGATACGCAGTATTTT.

This clonotype was seen at least ten times. V gene TRBV7-3 combines with J gene TRBJ2-6; D gene ambiguous. V lost 8 bases and J 4 bases, leaving 9 bases between the germline ends. The CDR3 contains 13 residues. Germline V gene lookup returns CDR1 SGHTA and CDR2 FQGTGA. The CDR3, as DNA: TGTGCCAGCGGATCCGGGGGGGCCAACGTCCTGACTTTC. This sequence encodes CASGSGGANVLTF.

Ten or more counts support this clonotype. The V gene is TRBV28, the J gene TRBJ2-2, with D possibly matching TRBD2 (6 bases). Trimming took off 3 bases at V and 5 bases at J, with 16 bases between the two ends. The CDR3 covers 16 residues. From germline, CDR1 is MDHEN and CDR2 SYDVKM. CDR3 sequence (DNA): TGTGCCAGCAGTTTTTGGCGGGGATCGGGGACCGGGGAGCTGTTTTTT. It yields the protein CASSFWRGSGTGELFF.

This clonotype has a count of ten or more. The chain joins TRBV25-1 to TRBJ1-6; D remains ambiguous. This CDR3 comprises 18 residues. Germline V lookup: CDR1 MGHDK, CDR2 SYGVNS. V gave up 6 bases and J gave up 9 bases, with 27 bases separating them. CDR3 DNA sequence: TGTGCCAGCAGCGGCCCATCCGGGGTAGGGTCTTTCAGTTCACCCCTCCACTTT. Protein: CASSGPSGVGSFSSPLHF.

This clonotype was seen at least ten times. The rearrangement uses TRBV11-2 and TRBJ2-7; 9 bases agree with TRBD2. The V segment lost 4 bases and the J segment 7 bases; nucleotides outside the gene matches: 11. CDR3 length equals 15 residues. Germline V gene sequence: CDR1 SGHAT, CDR2 FQNNGV. This CDR3 reads CASSSSRAGGLEQYF. CDR3 in DNA: TGTGCCAGCAGCTCATCTCGCGCGGGAGGGCTTGAGCAGTACTTC.

This clonotype was recorded many times. V is TRBV7-2 and J is TRBJ2-5; TRBD2 agrees at 11 bases. V shed 4 bases and J 2 bases; nucleotides not matched to a gene: 3. The CDR3 is 15 residues long. CDR1 is SGHTA, CDR2 FQGNSA, per germline. CDR3: CASSSIAGGQETQYF. CDR3 bases: TGTGCCAGCAGCTCAATAGCGGGGGGGCAAGAGACCCAGTACTTC.

This clonotype was seen only a few times. V and J are TRBV6-5 and TRBJ2-1; tentative D call: TRBD2 (6 bases). CDR3 length: 16 amino acids. Trimming left V 2 bases short and J 5 bases short, with 16 bases between. Germline V gene sequence: CDR1 MNHEY, CDR2 SVGAGI. The CDR3 bases are TGTGCCAGCAGTTACCCCCGACGGACTAACCACAATGAGCAGTTCTTC. This encodes CASSYPRRTNHNEQFF.

Comments on this clonotype: The junction does not match germline at one end; this may be a read error. The chain recombines TRBV10-3 with TRBJ2-7, with D perhaps TRBD1 (5 bases). The CDR3 totals 13 residues. Germline CDR1 and CDR2: ENHRY and SYGVKD. The DNA for the CDR3 is TGTGCCATCAGTGTTGGCCAGGGATACGGGCAGTACTTC. Residues: CAISVGQGYGQYF.

There are a few counts of this clonotype. The J gene is TRBJ2-5, the V gene TRBV5-1, with D possibly matching TRBD1 (6 bases). This CDR3 region has 13 residues. Germline V CDR1 and CDR2: SGHRS, YFSETQ. The V end was cut by 2 bases, the J end by 3 bases, with 8 bases between. The CDR3 spells CASSLGQKETQYF. CDR3 nucleotide sequence: TGCGCCAGCAGCTTAGGACAGAAAGAGACCCAGTACTTC.

This clonotype was counted at least ten times. J is TRBJ1-5 and V is TRBV7-2; the D is unclear. The CDR3 runs 13 residues. Trimming left V 7 bases short and J 10 bases short, with 17 bases between. Per the germline V gene, CDR1 is SGHTA and CDR2 is FQGNSA. CDR3 bases: TGTGCCAGCACCTCCCCCGGTGGTCATCCCCAGCATTTT. Its translation: CASTSPGGHPQHF.

This clonotype appeared many times. The V and J genes are TRBV28 and TRBJ2-2, with D tentatively TRBD1 or TRBD2 (5 bases each). V was cut by 3 bases and J by 2 bases, with 16 bases left in between. Germline-derived CDR1 and CDR2 are MDHEN and SYDVKM. The CDR3 runs to 17 residues. The CDR3 region is CASSFKRGSVNTGELFF. CDR3 bases: TGTGCCAGCAGTTTTAAGAGGGGATCGGTAAACACCGGGGAGCTGTTTTTT.